Given below is one T cell receptor (beta chain) in context. This entry is derived from a study of shared clonotypes between healthy human individuals. As for the study in general: Researchers assigned three CD4 naive, three CD4 memory, two CD8 naive and one CD8 memory plate to each donor.

The healthy adult donors were HIV-negative and reported no recent acute infections or vaccinations. Only in-frame clones appear in the TCRdb table, and some are missing; sequencing was by immunoSEQ multiplex PCR. This sample has under 350,000 clones; over 75% occur once, and the top ten carry around 15%. The sequence came from a man aged 18 to 29 in good health. The sequencing input was memory CD8+ T cells sorted from blood. Sample subset: CD45RO+ cells pooled with CCR7-negative TemRA cells.

CDR3 sequence: CASSLGPAGMNYGYTF. Written as DNA, the CDR3 is TGTGCCAGCAGCTTAGGTCCGGCCGGCATGAACTATGGCTACACCTTC. The V gene is TRBV7-9, the J gene TRBJ1-2; D is uncertain. V lost 1 base, J lost 2 bases, and 14 bases lay in between. The CDR3 is made up of 16 amino acids. CDR1 is SEHNR and CDR2 is FQNEAQ in the germline V gene (reference sequence).